These 19 T cell receptor beta chains came from one sample sequenced in a study of cytomegalovirus exposure and HLA in healthy donors. TCRdb's table, derived via immunoSEQ multiplex PCR, lists solely in-frame clones and lacks some. Of about 130,000 clones detected, about nine tenths appear once; the ten largest clones hold 1.5% to 2.5%. Material: PBMCs. These receptors were obtained from a woman aged 18-30 years in good health and CMV-seronegative.

The chain uses TRBV5-1 and TRBJ2-5; 8 bases are a match to TRBD2. Germline V lookup: CDR1 SGHRS, CDR2 YFSETQ. V was pared by 2 bases and J by 5 bases, with 8 bases of the junction left unmatched. The CDR3 is 15 residues long. CDR3 DNA: TGCGCCAGCAGCTTCGAAGGACTAGCCTGGGAGACCCAGTACTTC. Residues: CASSFEGLAWETQYF.

This sequence joins TRBV15 and TRBJ1-2; 8 nucleotides align to TRBD1. J was trimmed by 5 bases and V by 0 bases; bases with no gene match: 14. The germline V gene encodes CDR1 LNHNV and CDR2 YYDKDF (reference sequence). The CDR3 loop spans 18 amino acids. The DNA of the CDR3 is TGTGCCACCAGCAGAGATTCCCTATCCAGGGGGCGCCCATATGGCTACACCTTC. Residues: CATSRDSLSRGRPYGYTF.

This clone was seen only once. This chain uses TRBV5-5 with TRBJ2-7; TRBD1 matches 7 bases. Germline values: CDR1 SGHKS, CDR2 YYEKEE (reference sequence). Trimming cost V 1 base and J 5 bases; bases outside gene matches: 3. The CDR3 sequence is 13 residues long. The CDR3 loop is CASSLWDSNEQYF. The CDR3 bases are TGTGCCAGCAGCTTGTGGGACAGCAACGAGCAGTACTTC. The whole variable domain, remainder taken from reference TRBV5-5 and TRBJ2-7, is DAGVTQSPTHLIKTRGQQVTLRCSPISGHKSVSWYQQVLGQGPQFIFQYYEKEERGRGNFPDRFSARQFPNYSSELNVNALLLGDSALYLCASSLWDSNEQYFGPGTRLTVT.

The CDR3 loop is CASSLARAYRENNEKLFF. CDR3 bases: TGTGCCAGCAGCTTAGCCAGGGCCTACAGGGAAAATAATGAAAAACTGTTTTTT. The V gene is TRBV7-9, the J gene TRBJ1-4; maybe TRBD1 (6 bases). CDR3 length: 18 amino acids. The germline V gene encodes CDR1 SEHNR and CDR2 FQNEAQ (reference sequence). V was pared by 0 bases and J by 4 bases, with 18 bases between. The variable domain in full, with the rest retrieved from reference TRBV7-9 and TRBJ1-4, is DTGVSQNPRHKITKRGQNVTFRCDPISEHNRLYWYRQTLGQGPEFLTYFQNEAQLEKSRLLSDRFSAERPKGSFSTLEIQRTEQGDSAMYLCASSLARAYRENNEKLFFGSGTQLSVL.

The V and J genes are TRBV10-3 and TRBJ2-7; D unclear. This CDR3 is built from 11 residues. The germline V and J ends were trimmed by 6 bases and 1 base, with 4 bases remaining between them. Germline loops: CDR1 ENHRY, CDR2 SYGVKD. CDR3 sequence (DNA): TGTGCCATCAGCCCGTCCTACGAGCAGTACTTC. Residues: CAISPSYEQYF.

This sequence joins TRBV9 and TRBJ1-2, with 10 bases matching TRBD1. Germline V gene data show CDR1 as SGDLS and CDR2 as YYNGEE. With V trimmed by 3 bases and J by 8 bases, 7 bases remained unmatched. CDR3 length equals 14 residues. The CDR3 protein is CASSATGGSRGYTF. The DNA of the CDR3 is TGTGCCAGCAGCGCGACAGGGGGCAGTCGGGGCTACACCTTC. The full variable domain, completed using reference TRBV9 and TRBJ1-2, is DSGVTQTPKHLITATGQRVTLRCSPRSGDLSVYWYQQSLDQGLQFLIQYYNGEERAKGNILERFSAQQFPDLHSELNLSSLELGDSALYFCASSATGGSRGYTFGSGTRLTVV.

As for this clone: The junction does not match germline at one end; this may be a read error. The V gene is TRBV30, the J gene TRBJ1-2; tentatively, D is TRBD1 (6 bases). From germline, CDR1 is GTSNPN and CDR2 SVGIG (reference sequence). The CDR3 loop spans 12 amino acids. The chain's CDR3 is CAWGQQTPSYIF. The CDR3 DNA reads TGTGCCTGGGGACAGCAAACCCCGTCCTACATCTTC.

The chain combines TRBV6-1 with TRBJ1-5; TRBD1 matches at 7 bases. The CDR3 totals 12 residues. With V trimmed by 7 bases and J by 5 bases, 2 bases remained unmatched. Looked up from germline, CDR1 is MNHNS and CDR2 is SASEGT. The CDR3 DNA follows: TGTGCCAGCACCGGGACAGATCAGCCCCAGCATTTT. This encodes CASTGTDQPQHF.

This chain connects TRBV2 to TRBJ1-5; possible D gene TRBD1, 6 bases. Germline values: CDR1 SNHLY, CDR2 FYNNEI. Trimming took off 4 bases at V and 7 bases at J, with 11 bases between the two ends. The CDR3 consists of 13 residues. CDR3 in amino acids: CASSANRVQPQHF. CDR3 nucleotides: TGTGCCAGCAGTGCCAACAGGGTCCAGCCCCAGCATTTT. Full variable domain (remainder filled in from reference TRBV2 and TRBJ1-5): EPEVTQTPSHQVTQMGQEVILRCVPISNHLYFYWYRQILGQKVEFLVSFYNNEISEKSEIFDDQFSVERPDGSNFTLKIRSTKLEDSAMYFCASSANRVQPQHFGDGTRLSIL.

The J gene is TRBJ2-7, the V gene TRBV7-9, with TRBD2 matching over 7 bases. This CDR3 comprises 14 residues. J gave up 6 bases and V 4 bases, and 9 bases lay outside the gene matches. Germline CDR1 SEHNR, CDR2 FQNEAQ (reference sequence). CDR3 protein: CASSSGTTWGEQYF. CDR3 nucleotide sequence: TGTGCCAGCAGCTCCGGGACTACCTGGGGCGAGCAGTACTTC.

This clone showed up just once. This chain joins TRBV5-6 and TRBJ1-5; tentative D call: TRBD1 (5 bases). This CDR3 is 16 amino acids long. CDR1 is SGHDT, CDR2 YYEEEE, per germline. The ends were cut back, 5 bases at V and 1 base at J, with 16 bases in the middle. The DNA of the CDR3 is TGTGCCAGCAGTACCGGGGGACCCACCAGCAATCAGCCCCAGCATTTT. It encodes CASSTGGPTSNQPQHF.

The chain has TRBV11-2 and TRBJ1-1, with 7 bases identical to TRBD1. J lost 0 bases, V lost 7 bases, and 11 bases had no gene match. This CDR3 is built from 16 residues. Per germline, CDR1 SGHAT and CDR2 FQNNGV. CDR3 sequence reads: CASTYLGGRMNTEAFF. CDR3 sequence (DNA): TGTGCCAGCACCTATCTAGGGGGCAGAATGAACACTGAAGCTTTCTTT.

The chain joins TRBV23-1 to TRBJ2-2, with 10 nucleotides matching TRBD2. TRBV23-1 counts as an open reading frame of uncertain function. This CDR3 is 20 amino acids long. V lost 6 bases to trimming and J lost 3 bases; unmatched junction nucleotides: 19. The DNA of the CDR3 is TGCGCCAGCAGACCTGTCCCCGGGACTAGCGTCACCTGGGACACCGGGGAGCTGTTTTTT. Translating it yields CASRPVPGTSVTWDTGELFF.

J is TRBJ2-2 and V is TRBV29-1; perhaps TRBD2 as D (6 bases). This CDR3 is built from 12 residues. Germline assignment: CDR1 SQVTM and CDR2 ANQGSEA. The V gene lost 7 bases and the J gene lost 6 bases, with 12 bases spanning the gap. The CDR3 region is CSGGEIPGELFF. The CDR3 nucleotides read TGCAGCGGGGGGGAAATACCCGGGGAGCTGTTTTTT.

The J gene is TRBJ1-2, the V gene TRBV5-1; D unresolved. Germline V gives CDR1 SGHRS, CDR2 YFSETQ. CDR3 size: 13 residues. V lost 7 bases and J 2 bases, leaving 12 bases between the germline ends. DNA for the CDR3: TGCGCCAGCTCACGAGACAAGAACTATGGCTACACCTTC. It specifies CASSRDKNYGYTF.

The chain carries TRBV27 and TRBJ2-1; 9 nucleotides align to TRBD1. Germline V gives CDR1 MNHEY, CDR2 SMNVEV (reference sequence). The CDR3 totals 15 residues. After removal of 5 bases from V and 2 bases from J, the junction contained 4 bases not matched to a gene. The DNA for the CDR3 is TGTGCCAGCAGTCCGGACAGGGGACCCTACAATGAGCAGTTCTTC. Residues: CASSPDRGPYNEQFF.

The rearrangement links TRBV10-3 to TRBJ2-1; 13 bases line up with TRBD2. The trim removed 5 bases at V and 8 bases at J, leaving 12 bases unmatched. The V gene's germline CDR1 is ENHRY and CDR2 SYGVKD. The CDR3 has 17 residues. CDR3 sequence reads: CAISRLAGGSGYYEQFF. The CDR3 DNA reads as TGTGCCATCAGTCGACTAGCGGGAGGATCCGGATATTATGAGCAGTTCTTC.

V and J are TRBV28 and TRBJ2-7; 7 bases fit TRBD1. The V gene's germline CDR1 is MDHEN and CDR2 SYDVKM. V was pared by 7 bases and J by 7 bases, with 16 bases of the junction left unmatched. CDR3 length: 15 residues. The CDR3, as DNA: TGTGCCAGCACTAATTCGGGGCAGGGGGTGGGAGAGCAGTACTTC. This translates into CASTNSGQGVGEQYF.

The chain is built from TRBV13 and TRBJ2-3; 8 bases are shared with TRBD2. The CDR3 spans 17 residues. After removal of 4 bases from V and 0 bases from J, the junction contained 9 bases not matched to a gene. Germline lookup yields CDR1 PRHDT and CDR2 FYEKMQ (reference sequence). CDR3 in amino acids: CASSSGERGPSTDTQYF. In nucleotides, the CDR3 is TGTGCCAGCAGCTCGGGGGAGCGGGGGCCGAGCACAGATACGCAGTATTTT.